These 12 T cell receptor beta chains were sequenced from one sample in a study of blood T cell repertoires in COVID-19. Using immunoSEQ multiplex PCR, the repertoire was profiled, and TCRdb retains in-frame clones only, with some absent. The data hold fewer than 250,000 clones, with roughly 79% observed a single time. The specimen sequenced was peripheral blood. Receptors were obtained from a woman aged 80 or over with acute or convalescent COVID-19.

V gene TRBV15 combines with J gene TRBJ1-4; 7 bases align to TRBD1. The CDR3 consists of 16 residues. Per germline, CDR1 LNHNV and CDR2 YYDKDF (reference sequence). V lost 3 bases and J lost 0; bases outside the gene matches: 4. In DNA, the CDR3 is TGTGCCACCAGCAGTCTTGGGACAGCAACTAATGAAAAACTGTTTTTT. Protein product: CATSSLGTATNEKLFF.

This chain joins TRBV5-1 and TRBJ1-2, with D maybe TRBD1 (5 bases). Germline lookup yields CDR1 SGHRS and CDR2 YFSETQ. Trimming stripped 6 bases from V and 8 bases from J, with 20 bases between. The CDR3 runs to 14 residues. Here the CDR3 reads CASTTGGRVEGYTF. The CDR3 region has the DNA TGCGCCAGCACAACAGGCGGGAGGGTTGAAGGCTACACCTTC. Full variable domain (remainder filled in from reference TRBV5-1 and TRBJ1-2): KAGVTQTPRYLIKTRGQQVTLSCSPISGHRSVSWYQQTPGQGLQFLFEYFSETQRNKGNFPGRFSGRQFSNSRSEMNVSTLELGDSALYLCASTTGGRVEGYTFGSGTRLTVV.

This chain uses TRBV7-2 with TRBJ2-1, with 8 bases lining up with TRBD2. This CDR3 has 13 residues. CDR1 and CDR2 from the germline V gene are SGHTA and FQGNSA. The junction had 4 bases not matched to a gene; V was cut back by 4 bases and J by 8 bases. CDR3 amino acids: CASSSRLAYEQFF. The CDR3 nucleotides are TGTGCCAGCAGCTCCCGACTAGCGTATGAGCAGTTCTTC.

V is TRBV5-1 and J is TRBJ2-5; 10 nucleotides agree with TRBD1. CDR1 SGHRS and CDR2 YFSETQ come from the germline V gene. The CDR3 has 16 residues. The trim removed 0 bases at V and 5 bases at J, leaving 7 bases unmatched. In nucleotides, the CDR3 is TGCGCCAGCAGCTTGGAGGGACAGGGGATTGGGGAGACCCAGTACTTC. As protein: CASSLEGQGIGETQYF.

This chain links TRBV5-1 with TRBJ2-5, with TRBD2 matching over 14 bases. The CDR3 sequence is 16 residues long. With 4 bases clipped from V and 6 bases from J, the junction kept 8 bases outside the gene matches. Germline V CDR1 and CDR2: SGHRS, YFSETQ. The chain's CDR3 is CASSAGLAGVLKTQYF. DNA for the CDR3: TGCGCCAGCAGCGCGGGACTAGCGGGGGTTCTGAAGACCCAGTACTTC.

This chain uses TRBV19 with TRBJ2-3; possible D gene TRBD2, 5 bases. The CDR3 sequence is 13 residues long. Germline loops: CDR1 LNHDA, CDR2 SQIVND (reference sequence). V was pared by 6 bases and J by 2 bases, with 9 bases between. DNA for the CDR3: TGTGCCAGTAGCGGGGATAACACAGATACGCAGTATTTT. Protein sequence: CASSGDNTDTQYF.

The chain recombines TRBV3-1 (or the pseudogene TRBV3-2) with TRBJ1-6; 8 bases agree with TRBD1. Trimming took 4 bases from V and 7 from J; bases not matched to a gene: 6. This CDR3 spans 15 amino acids. The germline V gene has CDR1 LGHDT and CDR2 YNNKEL (reference sequence). The CDR3 DNA reads TGTGCCAGCAGCCCCCGGGACAGGCTCAATTCACCCCTCCACTTT. The encoded protein is CASSPRDRLNSPLHF.

A few counts support this clone. This chain uses TRBV6-5 with TRBJ1-4, with D possibly TRBD1 on 6 matching bases. The germline V gene encodes CDR1 MNHEY and CDR2 SVGAGI. The CDR3 totals 15 residues. The V gene lost 0 bases and the J gene lost 5 bases, with 10 bases spanning the gap. This chain's CDR3 is CASSYSGARNEKLFF. The CDR3 coding sequence is TGTGCCAGCAGTTACTCGGGGGCGCGCAATGAAAAACTGTTTTTT.

The gene calls are TRBV9 and TRBJ2-2; D possibly corresponds to TRBD2 (6 bases). This CDR3 contains 15 residues. The germline gives CDR1 SGDLS, CDR2 YYNGEE. The V end lost 3 bases, the J end lost 2 bases, and 11 bases lay between the germline ends. CDR3 coding DNA: TGTGCCAGCAGCGCCCGACTAGATAACACCGGGGAGCTGTTTTTT. It translates to CASSARLDNTGELFF.

This chain joins TRBV11-1 and TRBJ2-4, with D tentatively TRBD2 (5 bases). Trimming took off 5 bases at V and 9 bases at J, with 20 bases between the two ends. This CDR3 region has 15 residues. Per the germline V gene, CDR1 is SGHAT and CDR2 is FQDESV (reference sequence). For the CDR3, the DNA is TGTGCCAGCAGCCCGGCCCCGGGAACAGAAAGCATTCAGTACTTC. This encodes CASSPAPGTESIQYF.

The chain recombines TRBV2 with TRBJ1-5, with 11 bases that match TRBD1. CDR3 size: 13 residues. Unmatched junction bases numbered 0, after V lost 4 bases and J lost 7 bases. Germline assignment: CDR1 SNHLY and CDR2 FYNNEI. Here the CDR3 reads CASSGDRGQPQHF. The CDR3 DNA is TGTGCCAGCAGTGGGGACAGGGGGCAGCCCCAGCATTTT.

The chain recombines TRBV6-5 with TRBJ1-6; no clear D. The CDR3 has 13 amino acids. Germline V gives CDR1 MNHEY, CDR2 SVGAGI. Trimming stripped 0 bases from V and 10 bases from J, with 7 bases between. CDR3 amino acids: CASSYSAGSPLHF. The CDR3 bases are TGTGCCAGCAGTTACTCGGCGGGCTCACCCCTCCACTTT.